Below, 29 T cell receptor beta chains from the same sample are listed, as sequenced in a study of blood T cell repertoires in COVID-19 (dated by TCRdb to 2020 to 2021). The library relied on the immunoSEQ multiplex PCR assay. TCRdb took this table from immuneACCESS and kept in-frame rearrangements with V and J called. Such tables lack part of the clones; where checked against another copy, unresolved V genes explain under half of the gap, and the rest is unexplained. Across this sample there are about 300,000 clones, with 88% seen only once. 1.5% to 2% of the sample lies in the top ten. The material sequenced was peripheral blood. Source of these receptors: a woman aged 25 to 39 with COVID-19, enrolled during active disease.

This chain connects TRBV15 to TRBJ2-1; 8 positions agree with TRBD2. This CDR3 contains 17 residues. Germline V gene data show CDR1 as LNHNV and CDR2 as YYDKDF (reference sequence). The J segment lost 7 bases and the V segment lost 4 bases, leaving 15 bases of the junction unmatched. In DNA form, the CDR3 reads TGTGCCACCAGCACCCCGGGGGGGAAAGTAGCGGGGAATGAGCAGTTCTTC. This translates into CATSTPGGKVAGNEQFF.

Written as DNA, the CDR3 is TGTGCCTGGAGTACCAGGGTTGGAGAGACCCAGTACTTC. Its translation: CAWSTRVGETQYF. The chain is built from TRBV30 and TRBJ2-5; weak D call: TRBD1 (5 bases). Trimming shortened V by 2 bases and J by 4 bases, and 11 bases separated the two germline ends. Germline V CDR1 and CDR2: GTSNPN, SVGIG (reference sequence). The CDR3 is 13 residues long.

This chain joins TRBV28 and TRBJ2-1, with TRBD2 identical over 9 bases. From germline, CDR1 is MDHEN and CDR2 SYDVKM. The length of the CDR3 is 17 residues. V trimming: 3 bases; J trimming: 5 bases; junction bases outside the gene matches: 11. The CDR3 protein is CASSFSGGGAQHNEQFF. The CDR3 DNA reads as TGTGCCAGCAGTTTCTCCGGCGGGGGGGCCCAACACAATGAGCAGTTCTTC.

The CDR3 here is CASSQGWGGRNEQFF. CDR3 DNA sequence: TGCGCCAGCAGCCAAGGGTGGGGGGGCCGGAATGAGCAGTTCTTC. The chain uses TRBV4-3 and TRBJ2-1; D may be TRBD2 (7 bases). The V gene's germline CDR1 is LGHNA and CDR2 YSLEER. V lost 1 base and J 7 bases, leaving 14 bases between the germline ends. CDR3 length: 15 amino acids.

V is TRBV14 and J is TRBJ2-3; TRBD2 agrees at 14 bases. The CDR3 spans 18 residues. With 0 bases clipped from V and 5 bases from J, the junction kept 7 bases outside the gene matches. Per the germline V gene, CDR1 is SGHDN and CDR2 is FVKESK. DNA of the CDR3: TGTGCCAGCAGCCAAGATTCGGGACTAGCGGGGGCATTAGATACGCAGTATTTT. Residues: CASSQDSGLAGALDTQYF.

The sample holds a few counts of this clone. The V call is TRBV10-3, the J call TRBJ1-2; D not certain. Germline V CDR1 and CDR2: ENHRY, SYGVKD. Trimming shortened V by 6 bases and J by 0 bases, and 11 bases separated the two germline ends. This CDR3 has 14 residues. The chain's CDR3 is CAIRSGDTNYGYTF. The CDR3 DNA reads as TGTGCCATCAGGTCAGGTGATACTAACTATGGCTACACCTTC.

This rearrangement joins TRBV6-6 to TRBJ2-5, with D perhaps matching TRBD1 (5 bases). Trimming took 2 bases from V and 1 from J, leaving 11 bases between them. This CDR3 is 15 amino acids long. Germline V gene data show CDR1 as MNHNY and CDR2 as SVGAGI (reference sequence). The CDR3 spells CASSYPRQSQETQYF. The CDR3 DNA is TGTGCCAGCAGTTACCCCCGACAGAGCCAAGAGACCCAGTACTTC.

In this sample, this clone turned up once. The chain couples TRBV6-1 to TRBJ2-4; D remains unclear. V shed 1 base and J shed 4 bases, with 8 bases lying between them. The CDR3 is 14 amino acids. CDR1 is MNHNS and CDR2 is SASEGT in the germline V gene. The CDR3 DNA sequence: TGTGCCAGCAGTGAAGGCGGCAGTAAAAACATTCAGTACTTC. Its protein is CASSEGGSKNIQYF.

The rearrangement uses TRBV30 and TRBJ1-5, with D tentatively TRBD1 (6 bases). Germline V lookup: CDR1 GTSNPN, CDR2 SVGIG (reference sequence). V lost 2 bases and J 5 bases, leaving 10 bases between the germline ends. The CDR3 length is 13 residues. In DNA, the CDR3 is TGTGCCTGGAGTAACAGGGTGGATCAGCCCCAGCATTTT. Translating it yields CAWSNRVDQPQHF.

Regarding this clone: The CDR3 end shows no conserved phenylalanine or tryptophan, and so a read error is likely. The limits of the CDR3 on the DNA are not certain, so only TCRdb's listed CDR3 is given. CDR3 region: CASNQPNG. The chain has TRBV25-1 and TRBJ1-1; TRBD1, the table's D call, lacks a check against the DNA. Looked up from germline, CDR1 is MGHDK and CDR2 is SYGVNS. The CDR3 spans 8 residues, counting both ends.

The chain has TRBV6-5 and TRBJ1-3; D ambiguous. V dropped 2 bases and J dropped 3 bases, with 14 bases sitting between them. The CDR3 length is 16 residues. The V gene's germline CDR1 is MNHEY and CDR2 SVGAGI. The chain's CDR3 is CASSYGHFASGNTIYF. The CDR3 coding sequence is TGTGCCAGCAGTTACGGTCACTTTGCGAGTGGAAACACCATATATTTT.

This clone has only a few counts. This chain links TRBV5-4 with TRBJ1-2, with D perhaps matching TRBD1 (6 bases). Trimming removed 4 bases at V and 2 bases at J, with 6 bases between. CDR1 is SGHNT, CDR2 YYREEE, per germline (reference sequence). The CDR3 spans 12 residues. CDR3 residues: CASSGQNYGYTF. The DNA of the CDR3 is TGTGCCAGCAGCGGACAGAACTATGGCTACACCTTC.

This chain uses TRBV27 with TRBJ1-2; unclear D gene. The CDR3 consists of 13 residues. Trimming pared 0 bases from V and 6 bases from J, leaving 8 bases between. Germline V gives CDR1 MNHEY, CDR2 SMNVEV (reference sequence). CDR3 coding DNA: TGTGCCAGCAGTTTATCGTCGGTACATGGCTACACCTTC. Its translation: CASSLSSVHGYTF.

In this sample, this clone turned up once. The sample carries other DNA sequences with the same CDR3. This rearrangement joins TRBV2 to TRBJ1-2, with a weak D call TRBD1 (5 bases). The germline V gene has CDR1 SNHLY and CDR2 FYNNEI. The CDR3 totals 13 residues. The V end lost 1 base, the J end lost 5 bases, and 8 bases lay between the germline ends. The CDR3 region is CASSEDRRYGYTF. DNA of the CDR3: TGTGCCAGCAGTGAAGACAGGCGATATGGCTACACCTTC.

The V call is TRBV10-1, the J call TRBJ2-3; 10 bases are a match to TRBD2. The length of the CDR3 is 15 residues. The junction had 10 bases not matched to a gene; V was cut back by 6 bases and J by 7 bases. Germline CDR1 WNHNN, CDR2 SYGVQD (reference sequence). The CDR3 is CASSILAGAIYTQYF. The CDR3 DNA sequence: TGCGCCAGCAGCATCCTAGCGGGGGCCATTTATACGCAGTATTTT.

This clone has only one observation. J is TRBJ2-7 and V is TRBV5-5, with a weak D call TRBD1 (6 bases). Per the germline V gene, CDR1 is SGHKS and CDR2 is YYEKEE (reference sequence). The CDR3 has 13 residues. V was cut by 4 bases and J by 6 bases, with 14 bases left in between. This CDR3 reads CASSRTTGSEQYV. As DNA, the CDR3 is TGTGCCAGCAGCCGAACAACAGGGAGCGAGCAGTACGTC.

The genes are TRBV2 and TRBJ1-5; 12 nucleotides agree with TRBD1. The CDR3 covers 15 residues. V gave up 6 bases and J gave up 4 bases; unmatched junction bases: 4. Germline V gene data show CDR1 as SNHLY and CDR2 as FYNNEI. CDR3 sequence reads: CASRGQGAVNQPQHF. CDR3 nucleotide sequence: TGTGCCAGCAGGGGACAGGGGGCGGTTAATCAGCCCCAGCATTTT. Using reference TRBV2 and TRBJ1-5 for the parts outside the CDR3, the full variable domain is EPEVTQTPSHQVTQMGQEVILRCVPISNHLYFYWYRQILGQKVEFLVSFYNNEISEKSEIFDDQFSVERPDGSNFTLKIRSTKLEDSAMYFCASRGQGAVNQPQHFGDGTRLSIL.

The CDR3 reads CATSRGLRHTGEDTEAFF. CDR3 DNA sequence: TGTGCCACCAGCAGAGGGTTACGGCACACAGGGGAAGACACTGAAGCTTTCTTT. The V and J genes are TRBV15 and TRBJ1-1; 7 positions agree with TRBD1. J lost 3 bases, V lost 1 base, and 14 bases had no gene match. From germline, CDR1 is LNHNV and CDR2 YYDKDF (reference sequence). This CDR3 contains 18 residues. Combining the CDR3 with reference TRBV15 and TRBJ1-1 gives the whole variable domain DAMVIQNPRYQVTQFGKPVTLSCSQTLNHNVMYWYQQKSSQAPKLLFHYYDKDFNNEADTPDNFQSRRPNTSFCFLDIRSPGLGDTAMYLCATSRGLRHTGEDTEAFFGQGTRLTVV.

The V and J genes are TRBV6-4 and TRBJ2-1, with 13 bases identical to TRBD2. The CDR3 contains 15 residues. Germline V CDR1 and CDR2: MRHNA, SNTAGT. The ends lost 5 bases at V and 6 bases at J; junction bases unmatched: 4. The CDR3, as DNA: TGTGCCAGCAGTAAGGGGACTAGCGGGGTCAATGAGCAGTTCTTC. Its translation is CASSKGTSGVNEQFF.

This clone was picked up one time. The V and J genes are TRBV19 and TRBJ2-7; TRBD1 is a possible D gene (6 bases). The CDR3 has 13 residues. V was pared by 3 bases and J by 6 bases, with 12 bases between. Germline assignment: CDR1 LNHDA and CDR2 SQIVND (reference sequence). The CDR3 sequence: CASSMAGAGEQYF. The CDR3 DNA is TGTGCCAGTAGTATGGCAGGGGCGGGCGAGCAGTACTTC.

The chain couples TRBV19 to TRBJ2-7, with 7 bases lining up with TRBD1. The CDR3 has 15 amino acids. V lost 0 bases, J lost 3 bases, and 5 bases stayed unmatched. Germline V CDR1 and CDR2: LNHDA, SQIVND (reference sequence). The CDR3: CASSIEDRPYYEQYF. The CDR3 coding sequence is TGTGCCAGTAGTATAGAGGACAGGCCCTACTACGAGCAGTACTTC.

The V call is TRBV19, the J call TRBJ2-2, with 7 bases matching TRBD1. The CDR3 totals 15 residues. Germline CDR1 LNHDA, CDR2 SQIVND (reference sequence). Unmatched junction bases numbered 7, after V lost 4 bases and J lost 5 bases. The chain's CDR3 is CASSTRQGDTGELFF. The CDR3, as DNA: TGTGCCAGTAGTACAAGACAGGGAGATACCGGGGAGCTGTTTTTT.

This clone has a single count. The genes are TRBV4-3 and TRBJ1-3; D unclear. Trimming cost V 0 bases and J 0 bases, with 3 bases left between them. Germline V lookup: CDR1 LGHNA, CDR2 YSLEER. This CDR3 spans 14 amino acids. The CDR3 DNA sequence: TGCGCCAGCAGCCAAGATTACTCTGGAAACACCATATATTTT. This encodes CASSQDYSGNTIYF.

V gene TRBV5-1 combines with J gene TRBJ2-3, with 11 bases lining up with TRBD2. CDR1 is SGHRS and CDR2 is YFSETQ in the germline V gene. V lost 4 bases and J lost 0; bases outside the gene matches: 10. The CDR3 totals 18 residues. DNA for the CDR3: TGCGCCAGCAGCCGAGGGCTAGCGGGGGGACTCAGCACAGATACGCAGTATTTT. Translating it yields CASSRGLAGGLSTDTQYF.

The chain recombines TRBV9 with TRBJ2-2; D is unclear. V lost 3 bases and J 8 bases, leaving 11 bases between the germline ends. The germline V gene encodes CDR1 SGDLS and CDR2 YYNGEE. The CDR3 length is 13 residues. The CDR3 nucleotides are TGTGCCAGCAGCGAGCCCTCTAGTGGGGAGCTGTTTTTT. This translates into CASSEPSSGELFF.

The chain has TRBV4-3 and TRBJ1-4; no clear D gene. The CDR3 totals 15 residues. CDR1 and CDR2 (germline): LGHNA, YSLEER. V lost 0 bases and J 5 bases, leaving 10 bases between the germline ends. In DNA form, the CDR3 reads TGCGCCAGCAGCCAAGAACCGGCAGCGAATGAAAAACTGTTTTTT. Amino acids: CASSQEPAANEKLFF.

The CDR3 sequence: CASRYELRNTEAFF. CDR3 DNA sequence: TGTGCCAGCAGGTACGAGCTAAGGAACACTGAAGCTTTCTTT. The V call is TRBV11-2, the J call TRBJ1-1; D gene unclear. The CDR3 is 14 amino acids. Germline V gene lookup returns CDR1 SGHAT and CDR2 FQNNGV. Trimming took off 6 bases at V and 1 base at J, with 12 bases between the two ends.

This chain connects TRBV11-1 to TRBJ2-1, with D unclear. The length of the CDR3 is 15 residues. Germline lookup yields CDR1 SGHAT and CDR2 FQDESV (reference sequence). Trimming pared 5 bases from V and 0 bases from J, leaving 11 bases between. The CDR3: CASSAHSSSYNEQFF. CDR3 sequence (DNA): TGTGCCAGCAGCGCCCACAGCAGCTCCTACAATGAGCAGTTCTTC.

The chain joins TRBV5-1 to TRBJ1-4, with D possibly TRBD1 on 5 matching bases. With 4 bases removed from V and 2 bases from J, the gap between germline ends came to 12 bases. From germline, CDR1 is SGHRS and CDR2 YFSETQ. The CDR3 runs 15 residues. For the CDR3, the DNA is TGCGCCAGCAGCCTGGGCAGGGCCACTAATGAAAAACTGTTTTTT. It encodes CASSLGRATNEKLFF.